Shown below are 10 T cell receptor beta chains from a single sample sequenced in a study of shared clonotypes between healthy human individuals. Naivety among CD8 cells was defined by CD45RO negativity and positive CCR7 selection, thereby excluding terminally differentiated effector memory CD45RA+ cells. Generated by immunoSEQ multiplex PCR, the TCRdb table keeps only in-frame clones and is missing some. The sample records hundreds of thousands of clones, about 91% being singletons. Sample: naive CD8+ T cells sorted from blood. The receptors were sampled from a man aged 25 to 45 in good health.

This chain connects TRBV7-9 to TRBJ1-1; 7 nucleotides align to TRBD1. The CDR3 consists of 14 residues. With 5 bases clipped from V and 7 bases from J, the junction kept 10 bases outside the gene matches. Germline V gene data show CDR1 as SEHNR and CDR2 as FQNEAQ (reference sequence). CDR3 residues: CASSSGQEIFEAFF. CDR3 DNA sequence: TGTGCCAGCAGCAGCGGACAGGAGATCTTTGAAGCTTTCTTT.

The J gene is TRBJ1-5, the V gene TRBV28; D remains ambiguous. CDR1 MDHEN and CDR2 SYDVKM come from the germline V gene. This CDR3 has 15 residues. The V and J ends lost 5 bases and 0 bases respectively, with 11 bases between them. The CDR3 reads CASSVPYYSNQPQHF. CDR3 in DNA: TGTGCCAGCAGTGTACCCTATTATAGCAATCAGCCCCAGCATTTT.

This clone was seen a single time. The chain employs TRBV5-2 and TRBJ1-2. TRBV5-2 is flagged as a pseudogene. The CDR3 is 16 amino acids. CDR3 in DNA: TGTGCCAGCAACAGCCTTGGAGAGTACGAAACCTATGGCTACACCTTC. This codes for CASNSLGEYETYGYTF.

The chain is built from TRBV30 and TRBJ2-1, with D hard to call. Germline assignment: CDR1 GTSNPN and CDR2 SVGIG (reference sequence). CDR3 length equals 13 residues. The V end lost 2 bases, the J end lost 5 bases, and 10 bases lay between the germline ends. CDR3 DNA: TGTGCCTGGAGTATCGACTTCGACAATGAGCAGTTCTTC. It specifies CAWSIDFDNEQFF.

This clone is a singleton in its sample. This chain joins TRBV27 and TRBJ2-1; D call uncertain. Germline V gene sequence: CDR1 MNHEY, CDR2 SMNVEV (reference sequence). Trimming cost V 3 bases and J 5 bases, with 5 bases left between them. This CDR3 comprises 12 residues. The CDR3 nucleotides are TGTGCCAGCAGTTTGGCAGACAATGAGCAGTTCTTC. Protein product: CASSLADNEQFF.

The chain carries TRBV5-1 and TRBJ2-1; TRBD1 matches 10 bases. The CDR3 extends over 15 amino acids. The ends lost 2 bases at V and 8 bases at J; junction bases unmatched: 7. Germline V gives CDR1 SGHRS, CDR2 YFSETQ. The CDR3 sequence is CASSFPDRGLDEQFF. The CDR3 coding sequence is TGCGCCAGCAGCTTCCCTGACAGGGGGCTCGATGAGCAGTTCTTC.

V and J are TRBV29-1 and TRBJ2-1; TRBD2 matches 7 bases. V shed 1 base, J shed 5 bases, and the junction held 8 bases outside the gene matches. The CDR3 consists of 15 residues. Looked up from germline, CDR1 is SQVTM and CDR2 is ANQGSEA. CDR3 bases: TGCAGCGTTGAAGCACTCGGGACTACTGACAATGAGCAGTTCTTC. It codes for CSVEALGTTDNEQFF.

The chain is built from TRBV7-9 and TRBJ2-7; the match to TRBD1 covers 12 bases. The V gene end was trimmed by 6 bases and the J gene end by 5 bases; junction bases not matched to a gene: 5. CDR3 length equals 14 residues. CDR1 is SEHNR, CDR2 FQNEAQ, per germline (reference sequence). The CDR3 loop is CASRRGQGAHEQYF. The DNA of the CDR3 is TGTGCCAGCAGACGGGGACAGGGGGCCCACGAGCAGTACTTC.

This clone was counted only a few times. The chain has TRBV4-1 and TRBJ2-7; a weak D match, TRBD2 (5 bases). V lost 3 bases and J 4 bases, leaving 22 bases between the germline ends. The length of the CDR3 is 17 residues. Germline CDR1 MGHRA, CDR2 YSYEKL. The CDR3 is CASSHSALDYAGYEQYF. CDR3 nucleotides: TGCGCCAGCAGCCACTCGGCCTTAGACTACGCCGGTTACGAGCAGTACTTC.

V usage is TRBV4-1 and J usage is TRBJ2-1; 9 bases align to TRBD2. Trimming at V came to 0 bases and at J to 8 bases, leaving 8 bases not matched to a gene. Germline-derived CDR1 and CDR2 are MGHRA and YSYEKL. This CDR3 has 16 residues. The CDR3 is CASSQDIEREVYEQFF. The CDR3 DNA sequence: TGCGCCAGCAGCCAAGATATCGAGCGGGAGGTCTATGAGCAGTTCTTC.